This T cell receptor (beta chain) was retrieved from a study of blood T cell repertoires in COVID-19 (dated by TCRdb to about 2020). Background on the whole study: The collaborator samples originated in the United States, Italy and Spain and spanned the acute and convalescent phases of COVID-19. The prospective study material was composed of cDNA or gDNA derived from T cells, B-cell-depleted T cells, or PBMCs. Subjects who had been exposed to COVID-19, were actively infected with it, or had recovered from it provided the deeply sampled blood TCRbeta repertoires that made up the dataset. The repertoires were made available in a free public database intended to serve as a resource for research on the immune response to SARS-CoV-2. The samples were drawn from two sources: the first 160 participants of the ongoing ImmuneRACE study, and over 1,000 subjects contributed by 6 global collaborators. Nearly every sample came with metadata listing a de-identified subject ID, COVID-19 status, age in years and sex. Where HLA class I and class II types were available, the types were taken from metadata supplied by the sample provider, not from assay-based typing.

Participants in the prospective study were enrolled through a virtual design, were aged roughly 18 to 100 years, and lived in roughly 24 United States geographic areas. To assign participants to cohorts, the prospective study relied on clinical history that participants themselves reported in a screening survey and a study questionnaire. Recovered participants in ImmuneRACE Cohort 3 were defined by two consecutive negative NP/OP PCR tests, clearance by a healthcare professional, or resolution of symptoms. Mobile phlebotomists in the prospective study collected whole blood, serum and a nasopharyngeal or oropharyngeal swab from every participant. Over a roughly two-month period, participants in the prospective study had the option of providing additional blood draws and questionnaires. Before DNA extraction, prospective study blood samples were shipped either frozen or at room temperature. The immunoSEQ Assay, a bias-controlled multiplex PCR, was used to amplify TCRbeta CDR3 regions from genomic DNA. Regarding the original processing steps: The number of nucleated cells in each sample was estimated by amplification of reference gene primers within the assay. Sequence reads were collapsed and filtered to measure the absolute abundance of every unique TCRbeta CDR3 rearrangement. For each sample, productive Simpson clonality was calculated as the square root of Simpson's diversity index over productive rearrangements. Not all clones reach the TCRdb copy of this immuneACCESS table, which keeps in-frame sequences only. Checked studies attribute under half of the gap to unresolved V genes and leave the rest unexplained. Clone size and the V and J calls come from that table; the DNA yielded D and trimming. This sample is represented by roughly 180,000 clones; about 85% of them were singletons. The top ten hold 2% to 2.5% of the sample.

With respect to this clone: What this receptor recognizes is not known. Per-base qualities were not stored, and no clone one base away is much larger.

Per the germline V gene (reference sequence), GTSNPN is the CDR1 and SVGIG is the CDR2. Counted from cysteine to phenylalanine, this CDR3 has 16 amino acids. Only the CDR3 DNA is retained, 48 bases long and in frame from the first base. The V and J ends are trimmed by 0 bases and 0 bases, leaving 12 bases between them. Overall study outcomes, separate from this receptor: The amount of clinical and demographic metadata varied by source and participant and was provided uncurated.

Here the chain combines TRBV30 and TRBJ1-3; the D gene is possibly TRBD1, with 6 bases matching. This clonotype was sampled from a woman in her thirties who had recovered from COVID-19. The sample consisted of PBMCs or T cells enriched from blood (not recorded which). The CDR3 protein: CAWSVAGANSGNTIYF. The sequenced DNA: TGTGCCTGGAGTGTAGCGGGGGCAAACTCTGGAAACACCATATATTTT. Beyond the CDR3, the reference TRBV30 and TRBJ1-3 genes provide the residues; the full variable domain reads: SQTIHQWPATLVQPVGSPLSLECTVEGTSNPNLYWYRQAAGRGLQLLFYSVGIGQISSEVPQNLSASRPQDRQFILSSKKLLLSDSGFYLCAWSVAGANSGNTIYFGEGSWLTVV.